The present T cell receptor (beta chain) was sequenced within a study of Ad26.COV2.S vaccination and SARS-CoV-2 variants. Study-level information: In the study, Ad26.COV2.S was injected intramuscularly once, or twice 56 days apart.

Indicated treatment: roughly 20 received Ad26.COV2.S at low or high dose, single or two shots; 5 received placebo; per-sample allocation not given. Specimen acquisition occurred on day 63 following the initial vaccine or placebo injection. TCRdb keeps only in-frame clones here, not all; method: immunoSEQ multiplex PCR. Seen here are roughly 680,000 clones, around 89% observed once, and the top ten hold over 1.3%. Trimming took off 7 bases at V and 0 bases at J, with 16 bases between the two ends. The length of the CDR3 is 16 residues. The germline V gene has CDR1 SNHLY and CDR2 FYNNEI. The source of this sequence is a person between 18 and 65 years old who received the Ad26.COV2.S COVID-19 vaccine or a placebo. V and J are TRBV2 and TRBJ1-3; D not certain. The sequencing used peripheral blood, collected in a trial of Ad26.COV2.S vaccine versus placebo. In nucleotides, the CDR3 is TGTGCCAGCAAGCCCACCCCGCGAAGCTCTGGAAACACCATATATTTT. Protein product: CASKPTPRSSGNTIYF.